These T cell receptor beta chains were read from a single sample in a study of spatial heterogeneity in lung cancer. MiXCR, applied by TCRdb to the 5' RACE reads, yields one record per CDR3 protein. Of 50,000 to 65,000 distinct CDR3 sequences in the sample, roughly 7.5% were seen once. Sequences were derived from PBMCs, sampled at surgery. The receptors come from a female donor with early-stage non-small cell lung cancer. Both conserved end residues are part of each CDR3. The D gene is left open where the match is weak. The size field is filled for only some rows; it gives once, few, many or a size class.

CASSPQGTRGWAFF	TGTGCCAGCAGCCCTCAGGGGACCCGGGGGTGGGCTTTCTTT	.	14	TRBV28	TRBJ1-1	.
CSATSLSGANVLTF	TGCAGTGCTACCTCCCTCTCTGGGGCCAACGTCCTGACTTTC	.	14	TRBV20-1	TRBJ2-6	many
CASSHGDRGYYEQYF	TGTGCCAGCAGCCATGGGGACAGGGGATACTACGAGCAGTACTTC	.	15	TRBV21-1	TRBJ2-7	many
CATSTGWNRETQYF	TGTGCCACCAGTACAGGGTGGAATAGAGAGACCCAGTACTTC	.	14	TRBV24-1	TRBJ2-5	many
CASSRRTGQETQYF	TGTGCCAGCAGCCGAAGGACAGGGCAGGAGACCCAGTACTTC	TRBD1	14	TRBV3-1	TRBJ2-5	many
CAWRRGWANVLTF	TGTGCCTGGAGGAGGGGATGGGCCAACGTCCTGACTTTC	.	13	TRBV30	TRBJ2-6	many
CAIQGVPTQPQHF	TGTGCCATTCAAGGGGTCCCGACTCAGCCCCAGCATTTT	.	13	TRBV10-3	TRBJ1-5	few
CASSLRVKQDEQFF	TGTGCCAGCAGTTTACGTGTTAAGCAGGACGAGCAGTTCTTC	.	14	TRBV12-3/TRBV12-4	TRBJ2-1	many
CASSLHYEQYF	TGCGCCAGCAGCTTGCACTACGAGCAGTACTTC	.	11	TRBV5-1	TRBJ2-7	many
CSATRTFRGSSFF	TGCAGTGCTACCCGAACGTTCAGGGGCTCTTCGTTCTTC	.	13	TRBV20-1	TRBJ2-1	.
CASSPTVQTSGGEIEYF	TGCGCCAGCAGCCCAACGGTCCAAACTAGCGGGGGGGAGATAGAGTACTTC	TRBD2	17	TRBV4-1	TRBJ2-4	.
CASQGGYAYEQYF	TGTGCCAGCCAAGGGGGGTATGCCTACGAGCAGTACTTC	.	13	TRBV28	TRBJ2-7	few
CASRGFLQGPETQYF	TGTGCCAGCAGGGGTTTTTTACAGGGCCCGGAGACCCAGTACTTC	.	15	TRBV3-1	TRBJ2-5	few
CASSSQAYTEAFF	TGTGCCAGCAGCTCCCAGGCCTACACTGAAGCTTTCTTT	.	13	TRBV7-3	TRBJ1-1	few
CASSSPSGTAGPPETQYF	TGTGCCAGCAGTTCACCCTCAGGGACAGCCGGACCTCCGGAGACCCAGTACTTC	TRBD1	18	TRBV28	TRBJ2-5	few
CASSSQGVGTDTQYF	TGCGCCAGCAGCTCTCAGGGTGTGGGGACAGATACGCAGTATTTT	.	15	TRBV5-1	TRBJ2-3	many
CASARALEQYF	TGTGCCAGCGCGCGCGCTCTCGAGCAGTACTTC	.	11	TRBV11-1	TRBJ2-7	.
CSGSRGDTDTQYF	TGCAGTGGAAGTCGGGGGGACACAGATACGCAGTATTTT	TRBD2	13	TRBV20-1	TRBJ2-3	many
CASRGRGTNTEAFF	TGTGCCAGCAGGGGGAGGGGGACAAACACTGAAGCTTTCTTT	.	14	TRBV2	TRBJ1-1	many
CASKPPPERGNEQFF	TGTGCCAGCAAACCCCCTCCGGAGCGGGGGAATGAGCAGTTCTTC	TRBD2	15	TRBV7-2	TRBJ2-1	many
CASSTYSYDSNQPQHF	TGTGCCAGCAGCACCTACAGTTACGATAGCAATCAGCCCCAGCATTTT	.	16	TRBV2	TRBJ1-5	.
CADVVSTQYF	TGCGCCGACGTCGTTTCGACCCAGTACTTC	.	10	TRBV23-1	TRBJ2-5	many
CASSWGYDEQFF	TGTGCCAGCAGCTGGGGCTATGATGAGCAGTTCTTC	.	12	TRBV11-2	TRBJ2-1	many
CASSLGYPNEQFF	TGTGCCAGCAGCTTAGGTTACCCAAATGAGCAGTTCTTC	.	13	TRBV7-9	TRBJ2-1	few
CASSGDGGSNQPQHF	TGTGCCAGCAGTGGAGATGGGGGAAGCAATCAGCCCCAGCATTTT	.	15	TRBV2	TRBJ1-5	few
CASRRTGESQPQHF	TGTGCCAGCCGGCGAACCGGGGAATCCCAGCCCCAGCATTTT	.	14	TRBV28	TRBJ1-5	many
CASSLQGDNQPQHF	TGTGCCAGCAGCTTACAGGGGGATAATCAGCCCCAGCATTTT	TRBD1	14	TRBV7-9	TRBJ1-5	.
CASSKEPGRHCNEKLFF	TGTGCCAGCAGCAAAGAGCCGGGGCGCCATTGTAATGAAAAACTGTTTTTT	.	17	TRBV21-1	TRBJ1-4	.
CSTPTGLYGYTF	TGCAGTACCCCGACAGGGCTCTATGGCTACACCTTC	TRBD1	12	TRBV20-1	TRBJ1-2	many
CASSLYGPQNSPLHF	TGTGCCAGCAGTTTATATGGTCCGCAGAATTCACCCCTCCACTTT	.	15	TRBV12-3/TRBV12-4	TRBJ1-6	many
CASSRGSVGEQFF	TGCGCCAGCAGCCGTGGATCTGTGGGTGAGCAGTTCTTC	.	13	TRBV4-3	TRBJ2-1	many
CASSQGGLAQETQYF	TGTGCCAGCAGCCAAGGAGGACTAGCGCAAGAGACCCAGTACTTC	TRBD2	15	TRBV3-1	TRBJ2-5	many
CASSPGPDTGYGYTF	TGTGCCAGCAGTCCCGGGCCCGACACGGGGTATGGCTACACCTTC	.	15	TRBV3-1	TRBJ1-2	.
CSARDGWEDEKLFF	TGCAGTGCCCGGGACGGATGGGAAGATGAAAAACTGTTTTTT	.	14	TRBV20-1	TRBJ1-4	many
CASSLGQGTGYGYTF	TGTGCCAGCAGCTTAGGGCAGGGTACGGGCTATGGCTACACCTTC	.	15	TRBV13	TRBJ1-2	many
CASSFRTGVADTQYF	TGTGCCAGCAGCTTCAGGACAGGAGTAGCGGATACGCAGTATTTT	TRBD1	15	TRBV7-2	TRBJ2-3	many
CSVGATNEKLFF	TGCAGCGTCGGAGCAACTAATGAAAAACTGTTTTTT	.	12	TRBV29-1	TRBJ1-4	many
CASSSRGPDTQYF	TGTGCCAGCAGCTCGAGGGGCCCAGATACGCAGTATTTT	.	13	TRBV7-9	TRBJ2-3	many
CASSYGREETQYF	TGTGCCAGCAGTTACGGCAGGGAAGAGACCCAGTACTTC	.	13	TRBV6-6	TRBJ2-5	.
CASKWYRETQYF	TGTGCCAGCAAATGGTACAGGGAGACCCAGTACTTC	.	12	TRBV2	TRBJ2-5	.
CASSLGLAANNEQFF	TGTGCCAGCAGCTTAGGACTAGCGGCCAACAATGAGCAGTTCTTC	TRBD2	15	TRBV7-2	TRBJ2-1	many
CASSLDHPLYNEQFF	TGCGCCAGCAGCTTGGATCACCCACTCTACAATGAGCAGTTCTTC	.	15	TRBV5-1	TRBJ2-1	many
CSVSPFTDTQYF	TGCAGTGTCAGTCCCTTCACAGATACGCAGTATTTT	.	12	TRBV20-1	TRBJ2-3	.
CSVDGVDEKLFF	TGCAGCGTTGATGGGGTAGACGAAAAACTGTTTTTT	.	12	TRBV29-1	TRBJ1-4	many
CASSSIAGGSETQYF	TGCGCCAGCAGCTCCATTGCGGGGGGGTCAGAGACCCAGTACTTC	TRBD2	15	TRBV5-1	TRBJ2-5	many
CASRETSGANTGELFF	TGTGCCAGCAGGGAGACTAGCGGTGCGAACACCGGGGAGCTGTTTTTT	TRBD2	16	TRBV2	TRBJ2-2	many